This TCR beta chain was sequenced during a study of T cells in Graves' hyperthyroidism and ophthalmopathy. TCR beta CDR3 regions were amplified from RNA transcripts. RT-PCR in the first round (using the HTBI primer set) targeted the TCR CDR3. TCRdb re-derived calls from the multiplex PCR reads in MiXCR, one entry per CDR3 protein. The table records 250,000 or so distinct CDR3 sequences, roughly 15% of them present only once. Study-level points and caveats: By a 13 V-J model, ophthalmopathy was set apart from stable hyperthyroidism. Ophthalmopathy was predicted by the model a median of about 6.5 months ahead of onset. Blood also contained most expanded thyroid clonotypes above 0.001.

This clonotype was found many times. Its antigen is as yet unknown. This CDR3 has 10 residues. Germline V gene lookup returns CDR1 DFQATT and CDR2 SNEGSKA (reference sequence). V lost 3 bases and J 11 bases, leaving 10 bases between the germline ends. Fresh 10 ml peripheral blood yielded PBMCs. This receptor was identified in a woman between 50 and 59 years old with Graves' hyperthyroidism that later progressed to Graves' ophthalmopathy. V usage is TRBV20-1 and J usage is TRBJ1-1; D is unclear. Sequenced input: blood. The CDR3, as DNA: TGCAGTGCTAGTCTTAATAGGGCTTTCTTT. Its translation: CSASLNRAFF.